The T cell receptor (beta chain) under discussion was sequenced for a study of blood T cell repertoires in COVID-19. CDR3 length: 12 amino acids. The V gene lost 6 bases and the J gene lost 3 bases, with 9 bases spanning the gap. Per the germline V gene, CDR1 is KGHSH and CDR2 is LQKENI. The method was immunoSEQ multiplex PCR; TCRdb's version includes in-frame clones alone and lacks a portion of them. This sample carries roughly 42,000 clones, approximately 81% of them seen once, and the ten largest clones take less than 15%. Sequenced: peripheral blood. This chain connects TRBV18 to TRBJ2-7, with D perhaps TRBD2 (6 bases). The receptor's source is a woman in her seventies in a cohort sampled during active COVID-19. The CDR3 nucleotides are TGTGCCAGCTCTCAGGAGGGCTACGAGCAGTACTTC. Its translation: CASSQEGYEQYF.